The rows below give T cell receptor beta chains drawn from one sample of a study of spatial heterogeneity in lung cancer. TCRdb re-called the 5' RACE reads through MiXCR, storing one row per CDR3 protein. The sample consists of over 5,500 distinct CDR3 sequences, under 20% of them appearing once. The specimen was normal lung tissue next to the tumor, collected at surgery. The receptors come from a male donor with early-stage non-small cell lung cancer. The CDR3 runs from the conserved cysteine through the conserved F or W. Clone size appears in some rows only: once, few, many, or a class for an expanded clone.

CDR3 length	clone size	V gene	CDR3 protein
15	few	TRBV6-2/TRBV6-3	CASSYRRGEPDTQYF
14	-	TRBV28	CASSHRDPTYEQYF
17	-	TRBV28	CASSLVGGSGGTDTQYF
15	few	TRBV7-8	CASSLTGGTGYEQYF
12	-	TRBV30	CAWKFRGNTIYF
14	few	TRBV24-1	CATSDFRDTGELFF
12	few	TRBV6-2/TRBV6-3	CAATGLAGVQYF
14	medium-sized	TRBV15	CATSRDPRADTQYF
15	few	TRBV10-3	CAISEAGRIVTEAFF
17	hyperexpanded	TRBV12-3/TRBV12-4	CASRPLGTGPQVNGYTF
17	-	TRBV19	CASSTTPPGRNNQPQHF
15	-	TRBV18	CASSSGTSGTGELFF
13	-	TRBV7-2	CASSLGQKVPQHF
16	-	TRBV6-1	CASRTVWSMNTGELFF
13	hyperexpanded	TRBV29-1	CSVDQLGRETQYF
15	medium-sized	TRBV6-5	CASGGVSSGANVLTF
13	-	TRBV29-1	CSVSENSNQPQHF
14	few	TRBV20-1	CSAETPGKNQPQHF
14	-	TRBV7-8	CASSLGTGEGAQHF
15	few	TRBV27	CASDPVGGRGREQYF
13	once	TRBV6-5	CASSYGFSGGFTF
14	medium-sized	TRBV20-1	CSARVPGMNTEAFF
17	once	TRBV7-3	CASSPTATGSGANVLTF
11	few	TRBV28	CASSRTLEAFF
15	once	TRBV24-1	CATSDPSNRYNEQFF
12	few	TRBV29-1	CSVFVVPDTQYF
17	few	TRBV24-1	CATSDFSRDFSTDTQYF
16	few	TRBV7-2	CASSSTGGNSRDTQYF
12	few	TRBV7-8	CASSLVAYEQFF
16	few	TRBV6-5	CASSYSGTSGVNEQFF
16	-	TRBV7-6	CASSLGLAGLYNEQFF
14	few	TRBV7-8	CASSLTGLAVEQYF
13	-	TRBV29-1	CSVSKGNNSPLHF
15	medium-sized	TRBV28	CASIREGSNTGELFF
14	medium-sized	TRBV6-2/TRBV6-3	CATKDRTDTGELFF
16	medium-sized	TRBV5-1	CASSLSSLAGADEQYF
14	-	TRBV19	CASSIQASNQPQHF
13	-	TRBV20-1	CSARPGEYQPQHF
17	few	TRBV12-3/TRBV12-4	CASSPGASGSPGETQYF
15	-	TRBV27	CASRSGTGGENTQYF
16	few	TRBV20-1	CSARDGGKPNYNEQFF
13	-	TRBV29-1	CSVRGDADYGYTF
13	few	TRBV6-1	CASSEWRDSPLHF
16	few	TRBV4-2	CASSQDPSGSVNTQYF
15	medium-sized	TRBV20-1	CSARAGGVGNQPQHF
14	few	TRBV20-1	CSAPTGGDNSPLHF
15	medium-sized	TRBV7-2	CASSLSLAEYNEQFF
16	few	TRBV20-1	CSARDSGRTSGYEQYF
17	medium-sized	TRBV7-6	CASSLMVGQGANTEAFF
11	medium-sized	TRBV20-1	CSTGTAGTQYF
11	few	TRBV20-1	CSASRVPEAFF
15	-	TRBV28	CASSLMTVRNQPQHF
18	-	TRBV4-3	CASSQEEGGGGTNEKLFF
16	few	TRBV7-6	CASSRPLAAFAGELFF
16	-	TRBV15	CATSRVGRSPYNEQFF
12	medium-sized	TRBV29-1	CSVGGQGGEQFF
12	-	TRBV5-6	CASSLGEYEQYF
15	-	TRBV6-5	CASSSGASGANVLTF
14	medium-sized	TRBV6-5	CASRQGYSGNTIYF
15	-	TRBV20-1	CSARSRGLINTEAFF